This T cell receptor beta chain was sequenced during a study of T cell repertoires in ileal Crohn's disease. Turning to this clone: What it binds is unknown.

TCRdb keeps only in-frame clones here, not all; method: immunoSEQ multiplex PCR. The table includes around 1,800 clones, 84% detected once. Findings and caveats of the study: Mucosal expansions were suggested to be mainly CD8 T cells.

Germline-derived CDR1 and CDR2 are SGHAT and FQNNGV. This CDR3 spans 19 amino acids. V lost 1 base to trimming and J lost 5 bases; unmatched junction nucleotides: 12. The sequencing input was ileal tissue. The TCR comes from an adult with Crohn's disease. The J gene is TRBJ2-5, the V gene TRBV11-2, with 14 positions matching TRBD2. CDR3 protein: CASSLVGLAGDSSYETQYF. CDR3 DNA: TGTGCCAGCAGCTTAGTGGGACTAGCGGGGGATAGCTCATACGAGACCCAGTACTTC. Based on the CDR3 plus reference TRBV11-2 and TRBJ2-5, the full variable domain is EAGVAQSPRYKIIEKRQSVAFWCNPISGHATLYWYQQILGQGPKLLIQFQNNGVVDDSQLPKDRFSAERLKGVDSTLKIQPAKLEDSAVYLCASSLVGLAGDSSYETQYFGPGTRLLVL.